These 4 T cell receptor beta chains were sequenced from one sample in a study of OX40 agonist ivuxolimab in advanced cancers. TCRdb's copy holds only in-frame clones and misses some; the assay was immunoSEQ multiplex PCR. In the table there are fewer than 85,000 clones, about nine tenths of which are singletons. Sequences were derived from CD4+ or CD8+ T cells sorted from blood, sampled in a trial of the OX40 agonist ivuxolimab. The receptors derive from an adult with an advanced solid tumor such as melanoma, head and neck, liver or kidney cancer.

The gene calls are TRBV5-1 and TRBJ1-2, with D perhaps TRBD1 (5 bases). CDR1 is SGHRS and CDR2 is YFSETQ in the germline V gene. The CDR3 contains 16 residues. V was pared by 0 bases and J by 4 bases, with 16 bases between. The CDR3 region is CASSLGLYRTFYGYTF. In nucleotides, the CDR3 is TGCGCCAGCAGCTTGGGGCTTTACAGGACCTTCTATGGCTACACCTTC.

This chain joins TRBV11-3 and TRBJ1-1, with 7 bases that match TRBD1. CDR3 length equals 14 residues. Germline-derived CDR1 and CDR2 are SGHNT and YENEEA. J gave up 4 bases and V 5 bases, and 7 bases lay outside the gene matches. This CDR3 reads CASSPQGMSTEAFF. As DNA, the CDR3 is TGTGCCAGCAGCCCACAGGGGATGAGCACTGAAGCTTTCTTT.

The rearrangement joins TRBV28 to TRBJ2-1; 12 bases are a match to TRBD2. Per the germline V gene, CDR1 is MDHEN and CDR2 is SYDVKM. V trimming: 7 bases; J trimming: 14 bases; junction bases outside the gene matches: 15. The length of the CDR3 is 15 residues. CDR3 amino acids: CASTETSGGNPLEFF. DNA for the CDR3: TGTGCCAGCACTGAGACTAGCGGGGGTAACCCTTTGGAGTTCTTC.

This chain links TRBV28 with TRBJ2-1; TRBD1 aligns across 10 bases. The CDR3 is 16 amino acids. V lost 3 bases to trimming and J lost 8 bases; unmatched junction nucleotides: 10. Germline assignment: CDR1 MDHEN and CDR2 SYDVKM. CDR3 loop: CASSFPGQGLEDEQFF. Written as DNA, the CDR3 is TGTGCCAGCAGTTTTCCGGGACAGGGGCTCGAGGATGAGCAGTTCTTC.